Listed here are 3 T cell receptor beta chains from one sample, sequenced in a study of T cell changes during pregnancy in multiple sclerosis. Only in-frame clones appear in the TCRdb table, and some are missing; sequencing was by immunoSEQ multiplex PCR. This table holds 70,000 to 100,000 clones, around 95% found once. Sequenced material: peripheral blood, taken in the third trimester of pregnancy. The receptors were sampled from a female donor in good health, enrolled as a control in a pregnancy study.

The gene calls are TRBV7-9 and TRBJ2-5; the D gene is possibly TRBD2 (6 bases). CDR1 is SEHNR, CDR2 FQNEAQ, per germline (reference sequence). The CDR3 totals 14 residues. Trimming removed 5 bases at V and 4 bases at J, with 14 bases between. CDR3 protein: CASSPGGRGETQYF. The CDR3 coding sequence is TGTGCCAGCAGCCCCGGGGGTCGAGGAGAGACCCAGTACTTC.

V and J are TRBV6-5 and TRBJ2-7; 13 positions match TRBD2. The CDR3 extends over 16 amino acids. Per germline, CDR1 MNHEY and CDR2 SVGAGI. J lost 5 bases, V lost 0 bases, and 4 bases had no gene match. The CDR3 bases are TGTGCCAGCAGTTACTCCGGCGGGACTAGCGGGGACGAGCAGTACTTC. Its protein product is CASSYSGGTSGDEQYF.

This clone was recorded only once. Its ends do not fully match the called genes, so a read error is possible. The gene calls are TRBV20-1 and TRBJ2-1, with TRBD2 identical over 9 bases. There are 10 residues in the CDR3. CDR1 DFQATT and CDR2 SNEGSKA come from the germline V gene (reference sequence). DNA of the CDR3: TGCAGTGTAAAGGGGCGGGAGGGCCTCTTC. Translated, it gives CSVKGREGLF.